These 20 T cell receptor beta chains came from one sample sequenced in a study of monozygotic twins with inflammatory bowel disease. TCRdb reworked the 5' RACE reads into one entry per CDR3 protein, no DNA. This listing includes around 380,000 distinct CDR3 sequences. The sequencing sample was made of blood. The receptors shown here come from a human donor with ulcerative colitis or Crohn's disease, or a healthy co-twin of an affected twin (not recorded which).

V and J are TRBV3-1 and TRBJ2-7; checking the TCRdb D call of TRBD1 is not possible without DNA. The V gene's germline CDR1 is LGHDT and CDR2 YNNKEL (reference sequence). CDR3 length: 12 residues. The CDR3 region is CASGRGRGEQYF.

The chain joins TRBV10-3 to TRBJ2-2; no DNA is available, so the TRBD2 call from TCRdb remains unchecked. The CDR3 runs 15 residues. Looked up from germline, CDR1 is ENHRY and CDR2 is SYGVKD. The CDR3 sequence: CATLSGSISTGELFF.

The genes are TRBV18 and TRBJ1-1; there is no DNA to check the TCRdb D call of TRBD1. The CDR3 contains 14 residues. Germline V gene sequence: CDR1 KGHSH, CDR2 LQKENI. The chain's CDR3 is CASSLTGRHTEAFF. Filled out from reference TRBV18 and TRBJ1-1, the complete variable domain reads NAGVMQNPRHLVRRRGQEARLRCSPMKGHSHVYWYRQLPEEGLKFMVYLQKENIIDESGMPKERFSAEFPKEGPSILRIQQVVRGDSAAYFCASSLTGRHTEAFFGQGTRLTVV.

The J gene is TRBJ1-1, the V gene TRBV6-2 or TRBV6-3; the D call of TRBD1 rests on TCRdb alone, since no DNA is present to check it. The CDR3 loop spans 15 amino acids. The V gene's germline CDR1 is MNHEY and CDR2 SVGEGT. CDR3 residues: CASSAGGGPNTEAFF.

The chain uses TRBV15 and TRBJ2-7; TCRdb calls TRBD2, which cannot be checked without DNA. Germline CDR1 LNHNV, CDR2 YYDKDF (reference sequence). The CDR3 contains 16 residues. This CDR3 reads CATSRGAGKSIYEQYF.

The CDR3 is CSASRDSTSNYGYTF. The genes are TRBV20-1 and TRBJ1-2; TCRdb names TRBD1, which stays unverified in the absence of DNA. The CDR3 totals 15 residues. Per the germline V gene, CDR1 is DFQATT and CDR2 is SNEGSKA (reference sequence).

The chain is built from TRBV21-1 and TRBJ1-5. TRBV21-1 is flagged as a pseudogene. There are 16 residues in the CDR3. CDR3 region: CASSKKKSSNNQPQHF.

This chain connects TRBV6-1 to TRBJ2-2; TCRdb calls TRBD1, which cannot be checked without DNA. The germline V gene has CDR1 MNHNS and CDR2 SASEGT. The CDR3 has 17 residues. This chain's CDR3 is CASSPLPLLKDTGELFF.

The chain is built from TRBV29-1 and TRBJ2-7; checking the TCRdb D call of TRBD2 is not possible without DNA. The CDR3 runs 12 residues. The germline gives CDR1 SQVTM, CDR2 ANQGSEA. CDR3 in amino acids: CSIRLAGDEQYF.

This rearrangement joins TRBV6-2 or TRBV6-3 to TRBJ1-5; TCRdb's D call of TRBD1 is untestable without DNA. Germline V CDR1 and CDR2: MNHEY, SVGEGT. The CDR3 has 12 amino acids. CDR3 loop: CASSYRGAPQHF.

The chain combines TRBV5-6 with TRBJ2-7; TCRdb picks TRBD1, but there is no DNA to check that call. The CDR3 is made up of 13 amino acids. CDR1 and CDR2 (germline): SGHDT, YYEEEE. The CDR3 loop is CASSWGTGSEQYF.

This chain uses TRBV20-1 with TRBJ1-5; TCRdb calls TRBD1, which cannot be checked without DNA. The CDR3 totals 16 residues. The germline gives CDR1 DFQATT, CDR2 SNEGSKA (reference sequence). CDR3 residues: CSARALGQNQNQPQHF.

The rearrangement links TRBV25-1 to TRBJ2-3; TCRdb selects TRBD1, and the lack of DNA leaves this call unchecked. Germline V lookup: CDR1 MGHDK, CDR2 SYGVNS. The CDR3 sequence is 15 residues long. CDR3 loop: CASSPGGASSDTQYF.

The CDR3 is CASTEGARSYEQYF. The chain couples TRBV6-2 or TRBV6-3 to TRBJ2-7; absent DNA, TCRdb's TRBD1 call cannot be checked. This CDR3 is 14 amino acids long. Germline CDR1 and CDR2: MNHEY and SVGEGT.

The J gene is TRBJ2-3, the V gene TRBV7-9; TCRdb returns TRBD1, unconfirmable since there is no DNA. This CDR3 spans 15 amino acids. Per germline, CDR1 SEHNR and CDR2 FQNEAQ (reference sequence). This CDR3 reads CASSPDGRGTDTQYF.

V usage is TRBV18 and J usage is TRBJ2-4. Germline CDR1 is KGHSH and CDR2 is LQKENI. This CDR3 is built from 16 residues. CDR3 protein: CASSPLTGLAKNIQYF. The full variable domain, with the rest looked up from reference TRBV18 and TRBJ2-4, is NAGVMQNPRHLVRRRGQEARLRCSPMKGHSHVYWYRQLPEEGLKFMVYLQKENIIDESGMPKERFSAEFPKEGPSILRIQQVVRGDSAAYFCASSPLTGLAKNIQYFGAGTRLSVL.

The genes are TRBV6-2 or TRBV6-3 and TRBJ2-7; TCRdb proposes TRBD1, but this gene call is untestable without DNA. Germline V gene lookup returns CDR1 MNHEY and CDR2 SVGEGT. The CDR3 consists of 16 residues. CDR3 region: CASSQAGTGMGHEQYF.

V and J are TRBV9 and TRBJ2-2; TCRdb lists TRBD2, though no DNA is available to test this call. The germline gives CDR1 SGDLS, CDR2 YYNGEE. The CDR3 loop spans 15 amino acids. CDR3 protein: CASSPRALGTGELFF.

The gene calls are TRBV7-9 and TRBJ2-3; TCRdb returns TRBD1, unconfirmable since there is no DNA. Germline V gives CDR1 SEHNR, CDR2 FQNEAQ (reference sequence). The CDR3 has 12 residues. CDR3 in amino acids: CASSLGRGERHF.

The chain couples TRBV20-1 to TRBJ2-3; TCRdb indicates TRBD2, and absent DNA this call remains unverified. The CDR3 is made up of 19 amino acids. CDR1 is DFQATT, CDR2 SNEGSKA, per germline (reference sequence). The CDR3 spells CSARGIAGTATPSTDTQYF.